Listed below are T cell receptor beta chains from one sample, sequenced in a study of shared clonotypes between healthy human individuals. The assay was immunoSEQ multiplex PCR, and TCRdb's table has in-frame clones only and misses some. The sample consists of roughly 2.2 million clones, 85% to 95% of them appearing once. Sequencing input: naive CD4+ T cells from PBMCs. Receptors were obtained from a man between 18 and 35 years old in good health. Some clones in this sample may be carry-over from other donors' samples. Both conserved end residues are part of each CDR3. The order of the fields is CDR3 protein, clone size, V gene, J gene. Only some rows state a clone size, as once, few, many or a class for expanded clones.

CDR3 protein: CASSVGQGPGELFF
clone size: NA
V gene: TRBV9
J gene: TRBJ2-2

CDR3 protein: CASPAGSWGLNEQFF
clone size: NA
V gene: TRBV2
J gene: TRBJ2-1

CDR3 protein: CASRHPSGGAYNEQFF
clone size: NA
V gene: TRBV7-2
J gene: TRBJ2-1

CDR3 protein: CASSTTFGLADQETQYF
clone size: once
V gene: TRBV18
J gene: TRBJ2-5

CDR3 protein: CASGGSGQGGVYF
clone size: NA
V gene: TRBV5-6
J gene: TRBJ2-7

CDR3 protein: CASSLIDRQGGEQFF
clone size: NA
V gene: TRBV5-6
J gene: TRBJ2-1

CDR3 protein: CASSYTGNLGEQYF
clone size: NA
V gene: TRBV2
J gene: TRBJ2-7

CDR3 protein: CASSQTGRDSYGYTF
clone size: NA
V gene: TRBV5-1
J gene: TRBJ1-2

CDR3 protein: CASSEEGVQLFF
clone size: NA
V gene: TRBV2
J gene: TRBJ2-2

CDR3 protein: CASTYNREDGEQYF
clone size: NA
V gene: TRBV6-5
J gene: TRBJ2-7

CDR3 protein: CASSFALAGGRETQYF
clone size: NA
V gene: TRBV5-4
J gene: TRBJ2-5

CDR3 protein: CASSWGQGGELFF
clone size: NA
V gene: TRBV5-6
J gene: TRBJ2-2

CDR3 protein: CASSVTSGGPDTQYF
clone size: NA
V gene: TRBV9
J gene: TRBJ2-3

CDR3 protein: CASSPSSGLARVGELFF
clone size: NA
V gene: TRBV7-6
J gene: TRBJ2-2

CDR3 protein: CASSFPASPGYTF
clone size: NA
V gene: TRBV11-2
J gene: TRBJ1-2

CDR3 protein: CAWSRARAYTGELFF
clone size: NA
V gene: TRBV30
J gene: TRBJ2-2

CDR3 protein: CASSPDIFYGYTF
clone size: once
V gene: TRBV11-2
J gene: TRBJ1-2